These 14 T cell receptor beta chains were sequenced from one sample in a study of identical twins. MiXCR, run by TCRdb on the 5' RACE reads, gives a single entry per CDR3 protein. The sample consists of 260,000 or so distinct CDR3 sequences, 7% to 8.5% of them appearing once. These data also featured in a second study, about yellow fever vaccine responses in identical twins.

Sequencing was carried out using CD8+ T cells sorted from blood. Receptor source: a woman under 30 in good health.

In its sample, this clonotype was seen many times. The V gene is TRBV12-3 or TRBV12-4, the J gene TRBJ2-1; D is perhaps TRBD2 (6 bases). The CDR3 has 14 residues. Trimming stripped 3 bases from V and 8 bases from J, with 14 bases between. The CDR3 DNA follows: TGTGCCAGCAGTTTGGAGGGGCGGACGGATGAGCAGTTCTTC. Its protein is CASSLEGRTDEQFF.

There are many counts of this clonotype. The V and J genes are TRBV6-5 and TRBJ2-3, with 9 bases identical to TRBD2. After removal of 0 bases from V and 0 bases from J, the junction contained 7 bases not matched to a gene. There are 18 residues in the CDR3. Looked up from germline, CDR1 is MNHEY and CDR2 is SVGAGI. CDR3 bases: TGTGCCAGCAGTTACTCTTGGGGACTAGCTCCTAGCACAGATACGCAGTATTTT. This encodes CASSYSWGLAPSTDTQYF.

This clonotype was detected only once. Just one base apart from a much larger clone, this may be a read error. The chain is built from TRBV4-2 and TRBJ2-3; the D is unclear. CDR3 length equals 14 residues. Germline CDR1 and CDR2: LGHNA and YNFKEQ. The CDR3 protein is CAISPPVSTDTQYF. CDR3 DNA sequence: TGTGCCATCAGCCCTCCGGTCAGCACAGATACGCAGTATTTT.

The sample holds many counts of this clonotype. The chain links TRBV29-1 to TRBJ2-1; perhaps TRBD1 as D (5 bases). This CDR3 is 17 amino acids long. V gave up 4 bases and J gave up 0 bases, with 19 bases separating them. The germline CDR1 and CDR2 sequences are SQVTM and ANQGSEA. The chain's CDR3 is CSVVKMGQRSSYNEQFF. The CDR3 nucleotides read TGCAGCGTTGTAAAGATGGGGCAGCGAAGCTCCTACAATGAGCAGTTCTTC.

This clonotype has at least ten counts. V gene TRBV5-5 combines with J gene TRBJ2-1; D may be TRBD2 (5 bases). The CDR3 is 13 amino acids. Germline loops: CDR1 SGHKS, CDR2 YYEKEE (reference sequence). V shed 0 bases and J shed 5 bases, with 6 bases lying between them. CDR3 DNA: TGTGCCAGCAGCTTGGAGGGAGACAATGAGCAGTTCTTC. Translated, it gives CASSLEGDNEQFF.

The chain joins TRBV5-8 to TRBJ2-4; either TRBD1 or TRBD2 may fit D (5 bases each). The germline V gene has CDR1 SGHTS and CDR2 YDEGEE. Trimming stripped 0 bases from V and 5 bases from J, with 9 bases between. The CDR3 spans 14 residues. The CDR3 protein is CASSLVQGQNIQYF. The CDR3, as DNA: TGTGCCAGCAGCTTGGTGCAGGGACAAAACATTCAGTACTTC.

The table lists this clonotype with many counts. This chain uses TRBV10-3 with TRBJ2-2; no reliable D call. Germline V CDR1 and CDR2: ENHRY, SYGVKD. The CDR3 sequence is 13 residues long. V lost 7 bases and J 1 base, leaving 7 bases between the germline ends. CDR3 region: CAINLENTGELFF. The CDR3 DNA follows: TGTGCCATCAACCTGGAGAACACCGGGGAGCTGTTTTTT.

This clonotype was seen at least ten times. The chain links TRBV4-1 to TRBJ1-1, with D possibly TRBD1 on 5 matching bases. The CDR3 sequence is 16 residues long. V shed 7 bases and J shed 0 bases, with 18 bases lying between them. Germline V gives CDR1 MGHRA, CDR2 YSYEKL. In DNA form, the CDR3 reads TGCGCCAGCACCCCCCAGGGCCAGGGCTTGAACACTGAAGCTTTCTTT. Translation gives CASTPQGQGLNTEAFF.

The chain employs TRBV20-1 and TRBJ2-7, with 14 bases that match TRBD2. Trimming removed 3 bases from V and 2 bases from J; junction bases left unmatched: 6. This CDR3 contains 16 residues. In germline, CDR1 is DFQATT, CDR2 SNEGSKA (reference sequence). The CDR3 DNA reads as TGCAGTGCTAGGGGACTAGCGGGAGCCATCGCCTACGAGCAGTACTTC. It encodes CSARGLAGAIAYEQYF.

The sample holds a few counts of this clonotype. The genes are TRBV9 and TRBJ2-1, with D possibly being TRBD1 or TRBD2 (5 bases each). The ends were cut back, 4 bases at V and 6 bases at J, with 14 bases in the middle. The CDR3 is 14 residues long. Germline CDR1 and CDR2: SGDLS and YYNGEE. This chain's CDR3 is CASSPRVGVNEQFF. CDR3 nucleotide sequence: TGTGCCAGCAGCCCCCGCGTGGGGGTCAATGAGCAGTTCTTC.

There are many counts of this clonotype. CDR3 sequence reads: CASSPRRGAFF. The CDR3 bases are TGCGCCAGCAGCCCCCGGAGGGGAGCTTTCTTT. This rearrangement joins TRBV5-1 to TRBJ1-1; possible D gene TRBD1, 5 bases. V lost 4 bases, J lost 10 bases, and 11 bases lay in between. Germline V lookup: CDR1 SGHRS, CDR2 YFSETQ. The CDR3 extends over 11 amino acids.

This clonotype occurred a few times. This sequence joins TRBV20-1 and TRBJ2-1; the match to TRBD2 covers 11 bases. The CDR3 has 14 amino acids. Germline assignment: CDR1 DFQATT and CDR2 SNEGSKA (reference sequence). V was clipped by 6 bases and J by 3 bases; unmatched bases: 4. DNA of the CDR3: TGCAGTGCATTTAGCGGGAGGGGCTACAATGAGCAGTTCTTC. Its translation is CSAFSGRGYNEQFF.

This clonotype was seen at least ten times. The chain links TRBV10-1 to TRBJ2-2; D is unclear. The CDR3 runs to 15 residues. Germline V CDR1 and CDR2: WNHNN, SYGVQD (reference sequence). V was clipped by 1 base and J by 2 bases, with 8 bases between them. CDR3 nucleotides: TGCGCCAGCAGTGAGTTGACCATCAACACCGGGGAGCTGTTTTTT. Its translation: CASSELTINTGELFF.

This clonotype came up many times. V and J are TRBV7-8 and TRBJ2-1; unclear D gene. CDR3 length: 14 amino acids. Trimming cost V 3 bases and J 4 bases, with 10 bases left between them. Germline CDR1 is SGHVS and CDR2 is FQNEAQ. The CDR3 loop is CASSFWTAYNEQFF. The CDR3 DNA is TGTGCCAGCAGCTTCTGGACGGCGTACAATGAGCAGTTCTTC. Full variable domain (rest looked up from reference TRBV7-8 and TRBJ2-1): GAGVSQSPRYKVAKRGQDVALRCDPISGHVSLFWYQQALGQGPEFLTYFQNEAQLDKSGLPSDRFFAERPEGSVSTLKIQRTQQEDSAVYLCASSFWTAYNEQFFGPGTRLTVL.